This T cell receptor beta chain is from a study of T cells in Graves' hyperthyroidism and ophthalmopathy. Trimming removed 5 bases from V and 5 bases from J; junction bases left unmatched: 4. CDR3 length: 15 amino acids. Germline loops: CDR1 SGHAT, CDR2 FQNNGV. This clonotype was seen more than once but under ten times. Amplification of TCR beta CDR3 regions used RNA as the template. Using the HTBI primer set, a first-round RT-PCR was run on the TCR CDR3. TCRdb ran MiXCR on the multiplex PCR reads and lists one entry per CDR3 protein. Of some 600,000 distinct CDR3 sequences listed, 11% to 15% are singletons.

Sequencing was performed on blood. The chain joins TRBV11-2 to TRBJ2-5, with 14 bases lining up with TRBD2. This receptor was taken from a woman younger than 45 with Graves' hyperthyroidism that later progressed to Graves' ophthalmopathy. The CDR3 nucleotides read TGTGCCAGCAGCCCGGGACTAGCGGGAGTTGAGACCCAGTACTTC. Translating it yields CASSPGLAGVETQYF.